This T cell receptor beta chain was identified in a study of cytomegalovirus exposure and HLA in healthy donors (dated by TCRdb to 2015 to 2018). For context, the study as a whole: According to an earlier analysis of several hundred of the donors, 150 million to 200 million T cells yielded 120 million or so unique TCR beta sequences and less than 300 Gb of sequence data. An early release covering roughly 640 HLA-typed donors comprised approximately 300 gigabases of sequencing data and 85 million to 100 million unique TCR sequences. Of the 350 to 400 genotyped donors, 81% fell in the genetic ancestry cluster associated with self-reported Caucasian donors. The aim of the study was to test whether cataloging public T cell receptors could identify signatures of past pathogen exposure. The study profiled the T cell repertoires of approximately 700 subjects by immunosequencing and related them to cytomegalovirus serostatus. In addition to the first cohort of around 670 subjects, a separate validation cohort of approximately 120 different subjects was used. To predict cytomegalovirus infection status, the study combined high-throughput TCR immunosequencing, statistical association of individual TCRs with disease status, and machine learning. A later analysis re-examined previously published TCR beta repertoires from 610 or so donors and added high-resolution HLA genotyping to investigate patterns of TCR occurrence. In the later analysis, no new phenotypic data were used to find candidate immune exposures; instead, reliance was placed on TCR beta sequences and their occurrence across donors. In an earlier analysis of 587 of the donors, high-throughput TCR beta sequencing was used to judge whether each TCR beta V gene segment behaved as functional or pseudogenic. Donor age, sex, ethnicity and CMV serostatus were compiled alongside the repertoire data. A later genetic analysis took genome-wide SNP genotypes for about 55% of the 666 donors and used that subset as a discovery cohort. All discovery cohort repertoires had been generated on a single sequencing platform. HLA typing included class I and class II loci at four-digit resolution. The number of typed donors differed by locus: roughly 629-640 for A, B, C, DRB1 and DQB1; roughly 510 for DQA1; 606 for DPA1; and roughly 450 for DPB1. Roughly 5 DR-DQ haplotypes were treated as single units for association and clustering because of strong linkage in the cohort. Among over 350 genotyped donors of the cohort, an average of 235,054 unique TCR beta nucleotide sequences were sequenced per donor, roughly 20% of them non-productive.

Concerning this clone: Its antigen is unknown.

In the germline V gene (reference sequence), CDR1 corresponds to GTSNPN and CDR2 to SVGIG. Taken from cysteine to phenylalanine, the CDR3 has 10 residues. Only the CDR3 DNA is retained, 30 bases long and in frame from the first base. The trim is 5 bases for V and 14 bases for J, with a gap of 15 bases between the germline ends. The library was generated by the immunoSEQ multiplex PCR assay. A mixture of 60 forward primers for TCR Vbeta segments and 13 reverse primers for TCR Jbeta segments was used in the multiplex PCR. The CDR3 region of rearranged TCR beta genes was amplified from genomic DNA by a multiplex PCR assay. Amplified TCR beta libraries were sequenced as 87-base-pair reads on the Illumina HiSeq System. The paper's processing steps were these. A later analysis tallied tens of millions of unique TCR beta chains across the approximately 670 repertoires, and around 10 million of those chains were shared by two or more donors. A nearest-neighbor algorithm error-corrected the raw reads and collapsed the reads into unique sequences, merging closely related sequences to remove PCR and sequencing errors. V, D and J gene segments were assigned by aligning CDR3 sequences to IMGT reference sequences. Each retained sequence needed at least a six-nucleotide match to both a V gene segment and a J gene segment. A rearrangement counted as productive if the CDR3 had no stop codons and remained in frame with V and J, and every other rearrangement counted as non-productive. Following IMGT convention, CDR3 was defined as the stretch from the second conserved V-encoded cysteine up to the conserved J-encoded phenylalanine. The earlier analysis of a few hundred of the donors excluded any sequence lacking an unambiguous match to a single V gene segment. An earlier analysis of 587 of the donors called V segments functional above 56.7% productive rearrangements and segregating when the between-donor standard deviation exceeded 5%. A statistical classification framework was developed to diagnose cytomegalovirus status using the catalog of TCR beta chain sequences. A later analysis assigned V and J genes by comparing TCR nucleotide sequences with IMGT/GENE-DB human TR gene sequences. Using the TCRdist pipeline, a later analysis assigned CDR3 sequences along with most-parsimonious VDJ recombination scenarios. In a later analysis, each TCR beta chain was defined by its CDR3 amino acid sequence together with its V-gene family, and reads lacking a unique V-gene family were excluded. A later analysis removed 592 highly shared, low-generation-probability nucleotide sequences to deal with suspected cross-contamination and a sequencing artifact. A later analysis calculated a clonal expansion index for each public chain from normalized within-repertoire ranks of inferred template counts. In a later analysis, generation probabilities were computed with a VDJ recombination model fitted to out-of-frame rearrangements, and the resulting probabilities were checked against IGoR. In a later analysis, hypergeometric tests were used to score TCR-TCR, TCR-HLA and TCR-CMV co-occurrence, with a repertoire-size bias correction applied to TCR pairs. A later analysis estimated false discovery rates by permuting HLA or CMV assignments 20 times. A later analysis grouped co-occurring TCRs with DBSCAN, adding TCRdist sequence similarity when clustering within HLA-allele-positive subsets. Repertoires with fewer than 30,000 or more than 120,000 public chains, plus five repertoires with anomalous nucleotide sharing, were excluded from co-occurrence clustering. TCRdb holds this immuneACCESS table with in-frame rearrangements only. Some clones are missing; in checked studies, unresolved V genes explain under half, and the rest has no known cause. The DNA was the basis for D and trimming; V, J and clone size are from that table. The table kept for this sample lists 95,000 to 150,000 clones. About 3.5% of the sample is in the top ten clones.

Overall study outcomes, separate from this receptor: When HLA alleles, especially DR and DQ, strongly co-occurred, TCR associations were difficult to assign to individual alleles. In a later analysis, HLA-associated TCR beta chains showed more clonal expansion and lower generation probabilities than non-associated chains that were equally common. In a later genetic analysis, fewer N-insertions in productive TCRs were reported among donors in an Asian-associated ancestry cluster than the roughly 700-donor mean. In a later analysis, about 17,000 TCR beta sequences were associated with specific HLA alleles at a false discovery rate of 0.05. Across donors, most TCR sequences were observed very rarely, whereas some public TCRs were present in many individuals. According to the authors, the approach could potentially be generalized to other disease states and immunological phenotypes. A later analysis reported that several top co-occurrence clusters appeared linked to parvovirus B19, influenza, CMV and Epstein-Barr virus. The earlier analysis of 587 of the donors excluded roughly 16 rarely observed V segments, including chromosome 9 orphons, because counts were too low. Cytomegalovirus status was reported to be diagnosed by the classifier with high specificity and sensitivity in both the original and validation cohorts. In vitro tests confirmed that three of the cytomegalovirus-associated TCR beta chains recognize cytomegalovirus antigens. In this cohort, only TCR beta chains were sequenced, and detectable features were limited by the absence of alpha or paired-chain data. According to a later analysis, TCR association rates differed among HLA loci, with DRB1 alleles showing the most associated TCRs and HLA-C alleles showing the fewest. Correlated functional status among segregating V segments might reflect linkage disequilibrium, but an unknown experimental factor could not be ruled out. The sequencing pipeline was judged likely to have produced a cluster of highly shared sequence variants as a technical artifact. Because the 87-base-pair reads could not distinguish some IMGT-functional V segments, including TRBV6-2 and TRBV6-3, those segments were excluded. In an earlier analysis of 587 of the donors, most TCR beta V segments appeared in productive rearrangements about 90% or about 30% of the time, broadly matching IMGT annotations. The study gave a list of some 150 TCR beta chains associated with cytomegalovirus. V-gene and J-gene trimming of TCR beta chains was associated with a missense DCLRE1C variant in a later genetic analysis, and the association was replicated in an independent cohort. Most CMV-associated TCR beta chains appeared to be HLA-restricted in a later analysis, and the HLA associations seemed to be driven largely by CMV exposure. HLA typing was unavailable for some donors at each locus, so association tests used only the typed subset. Immune exposure information for the cohort was limited to CMV serostatus. A further reported finding was that TCR beta sequences accurately predicted the HLA-A and HLA-B alleles for most subjects in the first cohort. Presence/absence analyses assumed roughly uniform sequencing depth across donors, an assumption that may not hold.

The cohort was made up of approximately 700 healthy bone marrow donors. Cohort members were all nominally healthy when sampled, although unrecorded immune exposures were likely present. The donor tested CMV seronegative, placing the donor among the 350 or so seronegative members of the cohort. Every donor gave a peripheral blood sample, and the peripheral blood mononuclear cells from that sample were used for TCR beta sequencing. Genomic DNA extraction from the blood cell samples was performed with the Qiagen DNeasy Blood Extraction Kit. The receptor chain draws on TRBV30 and TRBJ1-2; the D segment cannot be called with confidence. The source of this sequence is a young man in good health and CMV-seronegative. The sample comprised PBMCs. For the CDR3, the sequence is CAWGGNLRTF. The bases are TGTGCCTGGGGAGGCAACCTCCGAACCTTC. Full variable domain (CDR3 extended with the reference TRBV30 and TRBJ1-2 proteins): SQTIHQWPATLVQPVGSPLSLECTVEGTSNPNLYWYRQAAGRGLQLLFYSVGIGQISSEVPQNLSASRPQDRQFILSSKKLLLSDSGFYLCAWGGNLRTFGSGTRLTVV.